The entry that follows covers one T cell receptor (beta chain) sequence. The antigen remains unidentified. One junction end disagrees with the germline gene, perhaps due to a read error. Germline V gene sequence: CDR1 SGHRS, CDR2 YFSETQ. This CDR3 has 15 residues. These data come from a study of cytomegalovirus exposure and HLA in healthy donors. Study as a whole: Researchers previously reported finding about 110 million unique TCR beta sequences from around 200 million T cells. Genotyping showed 81% of 398 donors falling in the Caucasian-associated ancestry cluster.

Primers included in the PCR were 60 Vbeta and 13 Jbeta primers. The repertoire was sequenced with immunoSEQ multiplex PCR; TCRdb's copy has only in-frame clones and lacks some. In the table there are 150,000 to 200,000 clones, over 70% of which are singletons. Study findings and constraints: Differences between HLA loci emerged in a later analysis of TCR association rates, with DRB1 most and HLA-C fewest. In a later analysis, the majority of CMV-associated beta chains seemingly showed HLA restriction.

The sequence was collected from a woman aged 25-40 years in good health and CMV-seronegative. The chain uses TRBV5-1 and TRBJ1-1, with TRBD1 as a possible D gene (6 bases). The sample comprised PBMCs. The CDR3 loop reads CASRLGGQERTEAFF. The CDR3 region has the DNA TGCGCCAGCAGGTTGGGGGGCCAGGAGAGGACTGAAGCTTTCTTT.